The present TCR beta chain was sequenced within a study of blood T cells in healthy people across ages. Study findings and constraints: Observed TCR beta diversity showed a strong correlation with the percentage of naive T cells as measured by flow cytometry.

The length of the CDR3 is 13 residues. Germline assignment: CDR1 KGHSH and CDR2 LQKENI. The germline V and J ends were trimmed by 2 bases and 3 bases, with 7 bases remaining between them. This clonotype has more than one count but fewer than ten. Its antigen is currently unknown. Through a sample-barcoded 5' primer and a J-beta primer mix, a second PCR was run for about 6 to 12 cycles. TCRdb redid the calling of the 5' RACE reads with MiXCR, one entry per CDR3 protein. The table has 850,000 to 1,100,000 distinct CDR3 sequences, 35% to 40% seen once; the top ten hold roughly 13%. Input material: blood. This clonotype was sampled from a man aged 18 to 30 in good health. The genes are TRBV18 and TRBJ1-1; D is uncertain. The CDR3 protein is CASSPSTDTEAFF. For the CDR3, the DNA is TGTGCCAGCTCACCATCCACGGACACTGAAGCTTTCTTT.